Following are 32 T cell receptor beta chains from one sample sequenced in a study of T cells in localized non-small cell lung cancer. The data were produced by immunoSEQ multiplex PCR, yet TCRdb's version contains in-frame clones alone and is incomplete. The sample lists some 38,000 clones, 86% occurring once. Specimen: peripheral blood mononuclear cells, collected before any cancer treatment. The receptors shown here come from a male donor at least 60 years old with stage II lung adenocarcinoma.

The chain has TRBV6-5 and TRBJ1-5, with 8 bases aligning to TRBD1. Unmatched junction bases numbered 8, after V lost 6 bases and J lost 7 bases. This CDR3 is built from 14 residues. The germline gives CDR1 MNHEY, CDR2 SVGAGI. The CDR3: CASRETGAGQPQHF. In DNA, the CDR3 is TGTGCCAGCAGGGAGACAGGGGCAGGACAGCCCCAGCATTTT.

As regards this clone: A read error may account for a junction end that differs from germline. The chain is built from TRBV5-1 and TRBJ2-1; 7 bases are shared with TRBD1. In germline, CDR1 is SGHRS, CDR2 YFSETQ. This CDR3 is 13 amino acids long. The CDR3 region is CAGSLGQNNEQFF. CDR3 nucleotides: TGCGCCGGCAGCTTGGGACAGAACAATGAGCAGTTCTTC.

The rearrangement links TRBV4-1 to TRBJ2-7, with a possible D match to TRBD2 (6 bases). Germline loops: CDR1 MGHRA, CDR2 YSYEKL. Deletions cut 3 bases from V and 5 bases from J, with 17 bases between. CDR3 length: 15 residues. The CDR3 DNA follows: TGCGCCAGCAGCCAGTGGAGGGAAGGGCCCCACGAGCAGTACTTC. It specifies CASSQWREGPHEQYF.

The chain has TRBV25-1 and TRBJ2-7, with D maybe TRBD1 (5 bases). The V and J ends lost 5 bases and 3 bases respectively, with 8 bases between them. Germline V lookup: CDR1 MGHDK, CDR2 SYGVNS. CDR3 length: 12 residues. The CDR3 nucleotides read TGTGCCAGCAGTCGGCAGGGCTACGAGCAGTACTTC. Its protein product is CASSRQGYEQYF.

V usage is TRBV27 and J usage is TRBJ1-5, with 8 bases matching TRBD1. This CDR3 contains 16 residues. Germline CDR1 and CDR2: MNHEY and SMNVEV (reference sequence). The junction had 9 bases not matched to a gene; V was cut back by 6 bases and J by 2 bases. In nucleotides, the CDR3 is TGTGCCAGCAGAGAGTCCGACAGGGGTGGCAATCAGCCCCAGCATTTT. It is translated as CASRESDRGGNQPQHF.

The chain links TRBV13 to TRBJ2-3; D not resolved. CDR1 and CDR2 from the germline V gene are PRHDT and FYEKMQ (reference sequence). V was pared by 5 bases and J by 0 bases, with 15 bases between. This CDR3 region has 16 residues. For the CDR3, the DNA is TGTGCCAGCAGCCGCAAAAAGAGCGCGAGCACAGATACGCAGTATTTT. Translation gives CASSRKKSASTDTQYF.

The CDR3 nucleotides read TGTGCCAGCTCACCCGGACTAGACTACGAGCAGTACTTC. This gives the protein CASSPGLDYEQYF. The chain couples TRBV18 to TRBJ2-7, with 7 nucleotides matching TRBD2. Germline V gene sequence: CDR1 KGHSH, CDR2 LQKENI. CDR3 size: 13 residues. V lost 3 bases to trimming and J lost 3 bases; unmatched junction nucleotides: 2.

The CDR3 reads CASTLEGGSEAFF. The DNA of the CDR3 is TGTGCCAGCACCCTGGAAGGGGGCAGCGAAGCTTTCTTT. This sequence joins TRBV6-6 and TRBJ1-1; 7 bases fit TRBD1. Germline loops: CDR1 MNHNY, CDR2 SVGAGI (reference sequence). CDR3 length equals 13 residues. Germline trimming cut 7 bases from V and 8 bases from J; bases unmatched to any gene: 10.

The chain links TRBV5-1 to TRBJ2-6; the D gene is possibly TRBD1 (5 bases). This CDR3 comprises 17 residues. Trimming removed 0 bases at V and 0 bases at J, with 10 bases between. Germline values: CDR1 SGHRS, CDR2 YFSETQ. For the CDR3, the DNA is TGCGCCAGCAGCTTGGAGGGGCCCCGCTCTGGGGCCAACGTCCTGACTTTC. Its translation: CASSLEGPRSGANVLTF.

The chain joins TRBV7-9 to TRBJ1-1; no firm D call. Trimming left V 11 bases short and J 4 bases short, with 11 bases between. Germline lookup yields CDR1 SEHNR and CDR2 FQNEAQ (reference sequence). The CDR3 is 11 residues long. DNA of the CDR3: TGTGCCGTACGGATCACCACTGAAGCTTTCTTT. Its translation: CAVRITTEAFF.

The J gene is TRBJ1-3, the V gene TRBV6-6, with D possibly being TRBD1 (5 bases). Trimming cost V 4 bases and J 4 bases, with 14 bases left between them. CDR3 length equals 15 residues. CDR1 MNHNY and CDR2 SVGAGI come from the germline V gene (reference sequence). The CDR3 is CASSSGHSGGNTIYF. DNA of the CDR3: TGTGCCAGCAGTTCTGGACATTCGGGAGGAAACACCATATATTTT.

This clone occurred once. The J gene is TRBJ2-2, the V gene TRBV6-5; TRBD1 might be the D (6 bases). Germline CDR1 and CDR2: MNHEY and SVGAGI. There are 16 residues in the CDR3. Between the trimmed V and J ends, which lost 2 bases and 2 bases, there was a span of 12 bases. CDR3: CASSYGTMGNTGELFF. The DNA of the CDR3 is TGTGCCAGCAGTTACGGGACAATGGGCAACACCGGGGAGCTGTTTTTT.

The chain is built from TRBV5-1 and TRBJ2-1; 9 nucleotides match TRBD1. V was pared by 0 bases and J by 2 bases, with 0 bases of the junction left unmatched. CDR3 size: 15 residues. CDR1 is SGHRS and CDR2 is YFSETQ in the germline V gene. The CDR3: CASSLGQGAYNEQFF. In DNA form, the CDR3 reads TGCGCCAGCAGCTTGGGACAGGGGGCCTACAATGAGCAGTTCTTC.

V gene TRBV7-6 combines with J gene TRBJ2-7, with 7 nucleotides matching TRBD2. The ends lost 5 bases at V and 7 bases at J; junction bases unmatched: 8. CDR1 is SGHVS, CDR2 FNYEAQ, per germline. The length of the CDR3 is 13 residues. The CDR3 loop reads CASSVGTTTEQYF. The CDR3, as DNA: TGTGCCAGCAGCGTAGGGACTACCACAGAGCAGTACTTC.

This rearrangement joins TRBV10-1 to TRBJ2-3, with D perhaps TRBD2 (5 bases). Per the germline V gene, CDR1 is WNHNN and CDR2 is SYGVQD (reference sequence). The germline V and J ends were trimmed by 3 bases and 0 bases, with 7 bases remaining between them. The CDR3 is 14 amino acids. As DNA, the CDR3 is TGCGCCAGCAGTGAAGGCGGGAGCACAGATACGCAGTATTTT. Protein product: CASSEGGSTDTQYF.

DNA for the CDR3: TGCGCCAGCAGCTTGAATTTGGGAGGAAACACCATATATTTT. Residues: CASSLNLGGNTIYF. This sequence joins TRBV5-1 and TRBJ1-3; D ambiguous. V gave up 1 base and J gave up 4 bases, with 9 bases separating them. This CDR3 has 14 residues. Germline V gene lookup returns CDR1 SGHRS and CDR2 YFSETQ. Based on the CDR3 plus reference TRBV5-1 and TRBJ1-3, the full variable domain is KAGVTQTPRYLIKTRGQQVTLSCSPISGHRSVSWYQQTPGQGLQFLFEYFSETQRNKGNFPGRFSGRQFSNSRSEMNVSTLELGDSALYLCASSLNLGGNTIYFGEGSWLTVV.

The CDR3 region is CSVGTSSRSAFF. For the CDR3, the DNA is TGCAGCGTTGGTACCTCGAGTAGGTCAGCTTTCTTT. The chain carries TRBV29-1 and TRBJ1-1; unclear D gene. CDR3 length: 12 amino acids. Per the germline V gene, CDR1 is SQVTM and CDR2 is ANQGSEA. V lost 4 bases and J lost 10, with 16 bases in between.

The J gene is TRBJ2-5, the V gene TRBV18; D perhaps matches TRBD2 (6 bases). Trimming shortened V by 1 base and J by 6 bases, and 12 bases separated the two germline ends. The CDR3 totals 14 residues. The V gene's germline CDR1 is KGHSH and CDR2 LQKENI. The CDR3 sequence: CASSPLLGGKTQYF. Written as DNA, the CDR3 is TGTGCCAGCTCACCACTGCTCGGAGGGAAGACCCAGTACTTC. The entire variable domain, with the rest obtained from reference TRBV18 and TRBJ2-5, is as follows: NAGVMQNPRHLVRRRGQEARLRCSPMKGHSHVYWYRQLPEEGLKFMVYLQKENIIDESGMPKERFSAEFPKEGPSILRIQQVVRGDSAAYFCASSPLLGGKTQYFGPGTRLLVL.

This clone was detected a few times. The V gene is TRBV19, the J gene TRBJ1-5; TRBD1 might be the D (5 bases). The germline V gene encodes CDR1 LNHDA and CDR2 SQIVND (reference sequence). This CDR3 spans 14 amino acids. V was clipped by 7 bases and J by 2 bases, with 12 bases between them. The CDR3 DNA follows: TGTGCCAGTAACCCCCAGGGTCGCAATCAGCCCCAGCATTTT. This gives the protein CASNPQGRNQPQHF.

The CDR3 sequence is CASSPQDTHTEAFF. CDR3 nucleotides: TGTGCCAGCTCACCTCAAGACACTCACACTGAAGCTTTCTTT. This chain connects TRBV18 to TRBJ1-1; D not certain. Trimming took off 3 bases at V and 3 bases at J, with 11 bases between the two ends. CDR1 and CDR2 from the germline V gene are KGHSH and LQKENI. This CDR3 has 14 residues.

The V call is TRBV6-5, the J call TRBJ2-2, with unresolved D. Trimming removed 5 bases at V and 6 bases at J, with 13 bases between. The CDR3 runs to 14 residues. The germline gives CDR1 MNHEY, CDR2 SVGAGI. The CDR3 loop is CASSVLPVAGELFF. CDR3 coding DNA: TGTGCCAGCAGTGTCCTTCCTGTGGCCGGGGAGCTGTTTTTT.

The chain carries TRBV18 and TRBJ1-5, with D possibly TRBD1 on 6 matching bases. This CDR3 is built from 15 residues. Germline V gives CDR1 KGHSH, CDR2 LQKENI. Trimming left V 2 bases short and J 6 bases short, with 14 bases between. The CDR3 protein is CASSPYEGGSQPQHF. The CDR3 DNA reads TGTGCCAGCTCACCATATGAGGGGGGAAGTCAGCCCCAGCATTTT.

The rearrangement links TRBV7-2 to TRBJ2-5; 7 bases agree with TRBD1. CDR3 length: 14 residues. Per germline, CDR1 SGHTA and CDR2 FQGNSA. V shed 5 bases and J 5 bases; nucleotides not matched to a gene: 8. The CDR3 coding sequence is TGTGCCAGCAGCCTCTACAGGGGAGAGGAGACCCAGTACTTC. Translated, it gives CASSLYRGEETQYF.

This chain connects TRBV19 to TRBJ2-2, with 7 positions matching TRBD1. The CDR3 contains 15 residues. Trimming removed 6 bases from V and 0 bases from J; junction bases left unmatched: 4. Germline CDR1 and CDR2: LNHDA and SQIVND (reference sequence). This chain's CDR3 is CASRTTGTNTGELFF. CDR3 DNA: TGTGCCAGTAGAACGACAGGGACGAACACCGGGGAGCTGTTTTTT. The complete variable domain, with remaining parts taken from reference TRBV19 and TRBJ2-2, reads DGGITQSPKYLFRKEGQNVTLSCEQNLNHDAMYWYRQDPGQGLRLIYYSQIVNDFQKGDIAEGYSVSREKKESFPLTVTSAQKNPTAFYLCASRTTGTNTGELFFGEGSRLTVL.

The CDR3 reads CASSYRETQYF. The CDR3 DNA reads as TGTGCCAGCTCCTATCGAGAGACCCAGTACTTC. V and J are TRBV18 and TRBJ2-5; D call uncertain. V was pared by 6 bases and J by 4 bases, with 6 bases between. The CDR3 covers 11 residues. CDR1 is KGHSH and CDR2 is LQKENI in the germline V gene.

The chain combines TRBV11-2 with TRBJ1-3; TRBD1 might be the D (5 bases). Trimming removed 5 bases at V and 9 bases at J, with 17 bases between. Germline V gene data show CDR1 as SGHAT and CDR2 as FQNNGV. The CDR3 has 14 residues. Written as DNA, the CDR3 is TGTGCCAGCAGCCTCGCCGGCAGGGCAGGCACCATATATTTT. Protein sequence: CASSLAGRAGTIYF.

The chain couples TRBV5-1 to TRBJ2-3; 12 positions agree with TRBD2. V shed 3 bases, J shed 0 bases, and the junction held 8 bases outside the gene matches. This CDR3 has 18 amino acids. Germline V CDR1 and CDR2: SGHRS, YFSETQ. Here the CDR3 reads CASSSGLAGRHSTDTQYF. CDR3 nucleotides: TGCGCCAGCAGCTCCGGACTAGCGGGGCGCCATAGCACAGATACGCAGTATTTT.

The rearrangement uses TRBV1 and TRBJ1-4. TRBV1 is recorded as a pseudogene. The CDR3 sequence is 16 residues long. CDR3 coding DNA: TGCACCAGCAGCCCCACCGAGGGACCGGCGGGCGAAAAACTGTTTTTT. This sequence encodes CTSSPTEGPAGEKLFF.

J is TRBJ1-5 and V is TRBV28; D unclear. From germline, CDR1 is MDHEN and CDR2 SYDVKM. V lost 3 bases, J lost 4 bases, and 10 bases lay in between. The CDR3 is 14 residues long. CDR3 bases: TGTGCCAGCAGTTTGGCTCTCCCTAATCAGCCCCAGCATTTT. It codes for CASSLALPNQPQHF.

CDR3 in amino acids: CASRGPRGGPLNYGYTF. In DNA form, the CDR3 reads TGTGCCAGCAGGGGGCCGAGAGGAGGCCCCCTTAACTATGGCTACACCTTC. The V gene is TRBV7-9, the J gene TRBJ1-2; the D gene is possibly TRBD1 (5 bases). The CDR3 length is 17 residues. The germline gives CDR1 SEHNR, CDR2 FQNEAQ (reference sequence). With 6 bases removed from V and 1 base from J, the gap between germline ends came to 21 bases.

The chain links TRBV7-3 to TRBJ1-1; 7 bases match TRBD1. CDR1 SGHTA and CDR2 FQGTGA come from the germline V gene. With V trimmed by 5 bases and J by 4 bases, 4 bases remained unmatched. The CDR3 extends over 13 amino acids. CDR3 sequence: CASSPAGGTEAFF. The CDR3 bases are TGTGCCAGCAGCCCGGCAGGGGGCACTGAAGCTTTCTTT.

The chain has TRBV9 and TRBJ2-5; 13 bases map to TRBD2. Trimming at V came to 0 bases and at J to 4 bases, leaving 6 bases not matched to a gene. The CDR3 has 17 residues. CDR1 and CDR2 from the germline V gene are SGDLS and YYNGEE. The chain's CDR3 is CASSVEGRLAGGETQYF. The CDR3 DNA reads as TGTGCCAGCAGCGTAGAGGGCCGACTAGCGGGAGGAGAGACCCAGTACTTC.